Given below is one T cell receptor beta chain in context. Its specificity is not known. Regulatory T cells were sorted from thawed PBMCs rested overnight at 37°C with around 180 IU/ml IL-2. CDR1 and CDR2 from the germline V gene are KGHSH and LQKENI. CDR3 length: 15 amino acids. Trimming shortened V by 3 bases and J by 0 bases, and 8 bases separated the two germline ends. This entry is derived from a study of Tregs in tolerant kidney transplant recipients. Broader study findings: Few patients were studied, so findings need validation in larger groups.

The data were produced by immunoSEQ multiplex PCR, yet TCRdb's version contains in-frame clones alone and is incomplete. The data contain tens of thousands of clones, more than 80% of them seen just once; the ten biggest clones take up 0.55% to 0.75%. The clonotype comes from a human donor in good health. Sequenced material: Tregs from blood. J is TRBJ2-2 and V is TRBV18; D not resolved. The CDR3 DNA reads as TGTGCCAGCTCACCCGGGTTCGCGAACACCGGGGAGCTGTTTTTT. Protein: CASSPGFANTGELFF.